One sample yielded the 2 T cell receptor beta chains listed below, sequenced in a study of OX40 agonist ivuxolimab in advanced cancers. Using immunoSEQ multiplex PCR, the repertoire was profiled, and TCRdb retains in-frame clones only, with some absent. The table records 70,000 to 90,000 clones, 90% of them present only once. Sequences were derived from CD4+ or CD8+ T cells sorted from blood, sampled in a trial of the OX40 agonist ivuxolimab. These receptors were obtained from an adult with an advanced solid tumor such as melanoma, head and neck, liver or kidney cancer.

This clone is a singleton in its sample. The genes are TRBV27 and TRBJ2-7; 8 nucleotides agree with TRBD2. From germline, CDR1 is MNHEY and CDR2 SMNVEV (reference sequence). There are 16 residues in the CDR3. With V trimmed by 4 bases and J by 0 bases, 8 bases remained unmatched. The CDR3 region has the DNA TGTGCCAGCAGTTCAACCCCGACTAGCGCCTCCTACGAGCAGTACTTC. Its translation is CASSSTPTSASYEQYF.

The chain uses TRBV6-6 and TRBJ1-1; 7 nucleotides line up with TRBD1. The trim removed 5 bases at V and 4 bases at J, leaving 1 base unmatched. The CDR3 sequence is 12 residues long. Germline CDR1 is MNHNY and CDR2 is SVGAGI (reference sequence). CDR3 DNA: TGTGCCAGCAGTACAGGGGTCACTGAAGCTTTCTTT. It specifies CASSTGVTEAFF.